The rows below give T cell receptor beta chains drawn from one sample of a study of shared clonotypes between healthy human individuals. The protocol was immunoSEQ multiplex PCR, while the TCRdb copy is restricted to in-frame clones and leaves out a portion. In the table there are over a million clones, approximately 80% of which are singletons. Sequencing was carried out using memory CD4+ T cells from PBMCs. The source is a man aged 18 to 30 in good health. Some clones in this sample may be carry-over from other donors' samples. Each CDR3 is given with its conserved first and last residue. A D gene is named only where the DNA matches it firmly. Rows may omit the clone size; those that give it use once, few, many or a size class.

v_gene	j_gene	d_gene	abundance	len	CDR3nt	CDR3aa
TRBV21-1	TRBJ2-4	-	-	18	TGTGCCAGCAGCAATGGGGGTGGGCGTCGAATAGCCAAAAACATTCAGTACTTC	CASSNGGGRRIAKNIQYF
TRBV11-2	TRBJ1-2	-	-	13	TGTGCCAGCAGCTTCACAAGTTTCAATGGCTACACCTTC	CASSFTSFNGYTF
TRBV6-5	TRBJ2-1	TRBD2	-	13	TGTGCCAGCAGACTAGCGGGGCCCAATGAGCAGTTCTTC	CASRLAGPNEQFF
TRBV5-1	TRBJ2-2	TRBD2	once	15	TGCGCCAGCAGCTCTACTAGCGGGAGTACCGGGGAGCTGTTTTTT	CASSSTSGSTGELFF
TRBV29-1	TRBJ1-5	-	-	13	TGCAGCGCCCGCCTCAGAGACAATCAGCCCCAGCATTTT	CSARLRDNQPQHF
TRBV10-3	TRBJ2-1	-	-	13	TGTGCCATCGGGGGGACCCCCTACAATGAGCAGTTCTTC	CAIGGTPYNEQFF
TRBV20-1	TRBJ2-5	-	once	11	TGCAGTGCTAGGATTCGTGAGACCCAGTACTTC	CSARIRETQYF
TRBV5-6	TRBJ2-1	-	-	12	TGTGCCAGCAGCCTTGGGGGGAATGAGCAGTTCTTC	CASSLGGNEQFF
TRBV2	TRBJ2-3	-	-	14	TGTGCCAGCACCGCGGACGCCGTCTCAGATACGCAGTATTTT	CASTADAVSDTQYF
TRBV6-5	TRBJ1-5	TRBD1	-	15	TGTGCCAGCAGTTACGGGGGGACAGGCAATCAGCCCCAGCATTTT	CASSYGGTGNQPQHF
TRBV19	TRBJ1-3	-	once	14	TGTGCCAGTTCCGGGGCATCCTCTGGAAACACCATATATTTT	CASSGASSGNTIYF
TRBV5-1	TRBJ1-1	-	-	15	TGCGCCAGCAGCTTGGAGGTGGGACGGGCCACTGAAGCTTTCTTT	CASSLEVGRATEAFF
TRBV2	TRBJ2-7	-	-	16	TGTGCCAGCAGTGAAGCGCTGCCAGCACCCTTCTACGAGCAGTACTTC	CASSEALPAPFYEQYF
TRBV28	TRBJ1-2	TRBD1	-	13	TGTGCCAGCAGTCCCGGGACAGGGGGTGGCTACACCTTC	CASSPGTGGGYTF
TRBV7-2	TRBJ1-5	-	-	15	TGTGCCAGCAGCTTAGCGCTGCACAGTAATCAGCCCCAGCATTTT	CASSLALHSNQPQHF